This is a list of T cell receptor beta chains from one sample in a study of blood T cell repertoires in COVID-19. Profiled with immunoSEQ multiplex PCR; TCRdb holds only in-frame clones, not every one. The repertoire consists of about 120,000 clones, with approximately 87% occurring once and the leading ten covering approximately 2%. The sample consisted of peripheral blood. The receptors derive from a woman aged 45 to 65 with acute or convalescent COVID-19. Both conserved end residues are part of each CDR3. The D gene is left open where the match is weak. A clone size is listed for some rows: how often the clone was seen (once, few, many), or a class if it is expanded.

D gene: NA
V gene: TRBV9
clone size: NA
J gene: TRBJ2-5
CDR3 protein: CASSVNVRGETQYF
CDR3 DNA: TGTGCCAGCAGCGTCAACGTACGGGGGGAGACCCAGTACTTC

D gene: TRBD1
V gene: TRBV5-1
clone size: NA
J gene: TRBJ2-7
CDR3 protein: CASSWDQTGVSEQYF
CDR3 DNA: TGCGCCAGCAGCTGGGACCAGACAGGGGTAAGCGAGCAGTACTTC

D gene: TRBD2
V gene: TRBV3-1/TRBV3-2
clone size: NA
J gene: TRBJ2-3
CDR3 protein: CASSQGLAGNTDTQYF
CDR3 DNA: TGTGCCAGCAGCCAGGGTCTAGCGGGAAACACAGATACGCAGTATTTT

D gene: TRBD2
V gene: TRBV6-5
clone size: NA
J gene: TRBJ2-3
CDR3 protein: CASRISGSRSDTQYF
CDR3 DNA: TGTGCCAGCAGAATTAGCGGGAGTAGGTCAGATACGCAGTATTTT

D gene: TRBD1
V gene: TRBV10-3
clone size: NA
J gene: TRBJ2-2
CDR3 protein: CAMSRGDRGQVATGELFF
CDR3 DNA: TGTGCCATGTCTAGAGGAGACAGGGGGCAGGTGGCCACCGGGGAGCTGTTTTTT

D gene: NA
V gene: TRBV6-2/TRBV6-3
clone size: NA
J gene: TRBJ1-6
CDR3 protein: CASSYTEGDNSPLHF
CDR3 DNA: TGTGCCAGCAGTTACACGGAAGGGGATAATTCACCCCTCCACTTT

D gene: TRBD1
V gene: TRBV27
clone size: NA
J gene: TRBJ1-1
CDR3 protein: CASSSRDRGSSEAFF
CDR3 DNA: TGTGCCAGCAGTTCCCGGGACAGGGGGTCAAGTGAAGCTTTCTTT

D gene: TRBD1
V gene: TRBV5-4
clone size: NA
J gene: TRBJ1-2
CDR3 protein: CASSLATGVLGYTF
CDR3 DNA: TGTGCCAGCAGCTTGGCGACAGGGGTACTTGGCTACACCTTC

D gene: TRBD1
V gene: TRBV6-2/TRBV6-3
clone size: NA
J gene: TRBJ1-2
CDR3 protein: CASSPGQGSGNYGYTF
CDR3 DNA: TGTGCCAGCAGTCCCGGACAGGGGTCGGGTAACTATGGCTACACCTTC

D gene: NA
V gene: TRBV6-5
clone size: NA
J gene: TRBJ1-5
CDR3 protein: CASSSTLNQPQHF
CDR3 DNA: TGTGCCAGCAGTTCTACCCTTAATCAGCCCCAGCATTTT

D gene: TRBD1
V gene: TRBV11-3
clone size: few
J gene: TRBJ2-1
CDR3 protein: CASSLGQGNNEQFF
CDR3 DNA: TGTGCCAGCAGCTTAGGACAGGGGAACAATGAGCAGTTCTTC

D gene: TRBD2
V gene: TRBV5-6
clone size: NA
J gene: TRBJ2-1
CDR3 protein: CASSFPSGSYNEQFF
CDR3 DNA: TGTGCCAGCAGCTTCCCTAGCGGGAGCTACAATGAGCAGTTCTTC

D gene: TRBD1
V gene: TRBV4-1
clone size: NA
J gene: TRBJ1-1
CDR3 protein: CASSQSGQMNTEAFF
CDR3 DNA: TGCGCCAGCAGCCAATCGGGACAGATGAACACTGAAGCTTTCTTT